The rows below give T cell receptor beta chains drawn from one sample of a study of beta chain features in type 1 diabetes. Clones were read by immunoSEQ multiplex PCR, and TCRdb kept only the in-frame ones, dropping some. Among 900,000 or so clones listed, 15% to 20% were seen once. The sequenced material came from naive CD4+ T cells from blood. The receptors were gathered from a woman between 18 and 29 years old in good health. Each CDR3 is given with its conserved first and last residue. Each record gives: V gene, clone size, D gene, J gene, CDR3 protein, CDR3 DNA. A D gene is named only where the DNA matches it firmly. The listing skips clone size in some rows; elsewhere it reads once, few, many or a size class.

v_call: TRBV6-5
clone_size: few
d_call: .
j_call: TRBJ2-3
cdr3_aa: CASSYLSLGTDTQYF
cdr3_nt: TGTGCCAGCAGTTACTTGAGCCTAGGCACAGATACGCAGTATTTT

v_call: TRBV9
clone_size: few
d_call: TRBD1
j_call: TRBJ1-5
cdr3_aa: CASSVPWDRVNNQPQHF
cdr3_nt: TGTGCCAGCAGCGTCCCATGGGACAGGGTAAACAATCAGCCCCAGCATTTT

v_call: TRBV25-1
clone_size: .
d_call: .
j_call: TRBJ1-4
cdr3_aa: CASSDREGGEKLFF
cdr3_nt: TGTGCCAGCAGTGACAGGGAGGGTGGTGAAAAACTGTTTTTT

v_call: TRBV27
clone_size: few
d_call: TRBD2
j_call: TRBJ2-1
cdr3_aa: CASSLSGTSAYNEQFF
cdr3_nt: TGTGCCAGCAGTTTAAGCGGGACTAGCGCCTACAATGAGCAGTTCTTC

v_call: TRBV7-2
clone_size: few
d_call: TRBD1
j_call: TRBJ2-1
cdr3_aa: CASSRRTGGNEQFF
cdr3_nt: TGTGCCAGCAGCCGAAGAACAGGGGGGAATGAGCAGTTCTTC

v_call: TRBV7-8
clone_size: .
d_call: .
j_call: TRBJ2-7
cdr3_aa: CASSSRRGHSYEQYF
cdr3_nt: TGTGCCAGCAGCTCGAGACGTGGGCACTCCTACGAGCAGTACTTC

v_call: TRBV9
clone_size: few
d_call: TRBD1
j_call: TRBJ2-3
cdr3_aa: CASSVAATGGDTQYF
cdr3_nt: TGTGCCAGCAGCGTAGCTGCGACAGGGGGAGATACGCAGTATTTT

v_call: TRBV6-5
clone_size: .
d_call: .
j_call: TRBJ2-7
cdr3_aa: CASSYWGRNYEQYF
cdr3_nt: TGTGCCAGCAGTTACTGGGGGAGGAACTACGAGCAGTACTTC

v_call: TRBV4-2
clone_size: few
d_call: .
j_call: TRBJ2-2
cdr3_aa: CASSQATRSTGELFF
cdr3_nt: TGTGCCAGCAGCCAGGCCACCAGGAGCACCGGGGAGCTGTTTTTT

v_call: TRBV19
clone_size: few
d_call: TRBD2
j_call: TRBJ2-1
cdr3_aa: CASSTLRASGRGNEQFF
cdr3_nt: TGTGCCAGTAGTACCCTCCGGGCTAGCGGGAGGGGTAATGAGCAGTTCTTC

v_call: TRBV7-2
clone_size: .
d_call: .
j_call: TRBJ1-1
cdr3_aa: CASSILRGTEAFF
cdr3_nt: TGTGCCAGCAGCATTCTCAGGGGCACTGAAGCTTTCTTT

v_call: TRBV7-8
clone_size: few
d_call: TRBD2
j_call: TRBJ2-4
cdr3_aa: CASSQLAGGPTSQYF
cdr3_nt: TGTGCCAGCAGCCAACTAGCGGGAGGTCCCACGTCTCAGTACTTC

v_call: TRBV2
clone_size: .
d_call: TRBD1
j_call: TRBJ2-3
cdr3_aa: CASRGQGAADTQYF
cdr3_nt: TGTGCCAGCAGGGGACAGGGGGCGGCAGATACGCAGTATTTT

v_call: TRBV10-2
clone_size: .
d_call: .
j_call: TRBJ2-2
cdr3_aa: CASSELGRGHTGELFF
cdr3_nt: TGCGCCAGCAGTGAGTTAGGGAGGGGGCACACCGGGGAGCTGTTTTTT

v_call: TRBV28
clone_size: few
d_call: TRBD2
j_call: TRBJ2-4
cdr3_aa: CASSLRASGFRRGKNIQYF
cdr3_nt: TGTGCCAGCAGTTTAAGGGCTAGCGGTTTCCGACGGGGCAAAAACATTCAGTACTTC

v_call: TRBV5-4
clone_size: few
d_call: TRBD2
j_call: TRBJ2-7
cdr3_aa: CASSLGTSPYEQYF
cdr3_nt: TGTGCCAGCAGCTTGGGGACTAGTCCCTACGAGCAGTACTTC

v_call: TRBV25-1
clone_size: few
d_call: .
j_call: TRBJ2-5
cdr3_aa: CASSEAGAQETQYF
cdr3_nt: TGTGCCAGCAGTGAAGCAGGGGCCCAAGAGACCCAGTACTTC

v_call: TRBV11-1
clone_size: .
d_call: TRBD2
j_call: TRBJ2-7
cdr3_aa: CASSLGGSYSYEQYF
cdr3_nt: TGTGCCAGCAGCTTAGGCGGGAGCTACTCCTACGAGCAGTACTTC

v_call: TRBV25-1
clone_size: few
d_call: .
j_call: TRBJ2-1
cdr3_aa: CASSESRKSSDEQFF
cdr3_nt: TGTGCCAGCAGTGAATCGAGGAAATCCTCCGATGAGCAGTTCTTC

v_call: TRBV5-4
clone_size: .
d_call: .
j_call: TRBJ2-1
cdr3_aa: CASSFIGGGIENEQFF
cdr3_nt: TGTGCCAGCAGCTTTATAGGGGGGGGAATAGAGAATGAGCAGTTCTTC

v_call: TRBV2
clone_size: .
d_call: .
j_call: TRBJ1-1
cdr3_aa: CASSESGGREAFF
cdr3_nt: TGTGCCAGCAGTGAATCCGGGGGGCGAGAAGCTTTCTTT

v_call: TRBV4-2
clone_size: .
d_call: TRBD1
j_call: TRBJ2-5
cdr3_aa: CASSHRPPGQGNQETQYF
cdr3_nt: TGTGCCAGCAGCCATCGCCCTCCTGGACAGGGTAACCAAGAGACCCAGTACTTC

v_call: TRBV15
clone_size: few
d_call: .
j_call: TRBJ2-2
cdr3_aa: CATRGVNTGELFF
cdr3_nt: TGTGCCACGCGAGGGGTGAACACCGGGGAGCTGTTTTTT

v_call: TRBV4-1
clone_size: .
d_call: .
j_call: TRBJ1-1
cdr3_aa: CASSQDQGTVYTEAFF
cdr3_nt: TGCGCCAGCAGCCAAGATCAAGGGACGGTTTACACTGAAGCTTTCTTT

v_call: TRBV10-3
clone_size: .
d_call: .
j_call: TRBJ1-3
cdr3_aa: CAITTPRPGSGNTIYF
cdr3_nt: TGTGCCATCACCACACCAAGACCGGGCTCTGGAAACACCATATATTTT

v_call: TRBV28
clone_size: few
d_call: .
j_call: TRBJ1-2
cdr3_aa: CATHGHGYTF
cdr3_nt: TGTGCCACCCATGGACATGGCTACACCTTC

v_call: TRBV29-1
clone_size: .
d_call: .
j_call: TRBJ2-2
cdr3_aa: CSVDRGNTGELFF
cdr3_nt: TGCAGCGTTGACAGGGGGAACACCGGGGAGCTGTTTTTT

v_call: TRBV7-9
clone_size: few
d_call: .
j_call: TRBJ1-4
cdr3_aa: CASSLPRATNEKLFF
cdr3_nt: TGTGCCAGCAGCCTGCCCAGGGCGACTAATGAAAAACTGTTTTTT

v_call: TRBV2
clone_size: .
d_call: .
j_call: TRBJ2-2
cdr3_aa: CASSEGVLYTGELFF
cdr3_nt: TGTGCCAGCAGTGAGGGCGTTCTTTACACCGGGGAGCTGTTTTTT

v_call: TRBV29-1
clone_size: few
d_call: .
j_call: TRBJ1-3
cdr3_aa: CSAMSGYFGNTIYF
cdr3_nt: TGCAGCGCCATGTCAGGGTATTTTGGAAACACCATATATTTT

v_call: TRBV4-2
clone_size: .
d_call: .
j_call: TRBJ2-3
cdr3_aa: CASSQVRGQKGAGTDTQYF
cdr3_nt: TGTGCCAGCAGCCAAGTCAGAGGCCAGAAGGGAGCGGGCACAGATACGCAGTATTTT

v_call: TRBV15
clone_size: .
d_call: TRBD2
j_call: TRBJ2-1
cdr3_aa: CATSRGLAAYNEQFF
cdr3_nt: TGTGCCACCAGCAGGGGACTAGCGGCCTACAATGAGCAGTTCTTC

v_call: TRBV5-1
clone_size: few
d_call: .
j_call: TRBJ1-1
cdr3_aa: CASSGNTEAFF
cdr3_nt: TGCGCCAGCAGCGGGAACACTGAAGCTTTCTTT

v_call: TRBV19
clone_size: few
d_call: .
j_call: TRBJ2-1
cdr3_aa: CASSMMTAYNEQFF
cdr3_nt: TGTGCCAGTAGTATGATGACAGCTTACAATGAGCAGTTCTTC